This note documents a single T cell receptor (beta chain) sequence. Its antigen is currently unknown. The CDR3 spans 14 residues. The ends were cut back, 1 base at V and 1 base at J, with 6 bases in the middle. The germline V gene encodes CDR1 LGHNA and CDR2 YNFKEQ. The diagnostic criteria for definite or probable disease, as recently defined, were met by the patients with Susac syndrome. RNA amounts of roughly 0.5 to 1 ug underwent reverse transcription with random hexamers. Amplification of TCR beta CDR3 was carried out by immunoSEQ multiplex PCR, which covered 54 Vbeta and 13 Jbeta segments. In TCRdb, the immunoSEQ multiplex PCR reads were re-called with MiXCR into one record per CDR3 protein. Of over 150,000 distinct CDR3 sequences in the sample, 90% to 95% were seen once. This specimen comes from a study of CD8 T cells in Susac syndrome. The study, taken as a whole, reports: Susac syndrome CD4+ T cell repertoires showed no clonal expansion.

The receptor was isolated from a human donor with Susac syndrome. The sample comprised CD4+ T cells from PBMCs. V gene TRBV4-2 combines with J gene TRBJ2-3; D possibly corresponds to TRBD2 (5 bases). The DNA for the CDR3 is TGTGCCAGCAGCCAAGGGACTCGCACAGATACGCAGTATTTT. Protein sequence: CASSQGTRTDTQYF.